These T cell receptor beta chains were read from a single sample in a study of blood T cell repertoires in COVID-19. Sequencing used immunoSEQ multiplex PCR; TCRdb keeps in-frame clones, though not all of them. The sample consists of about 240,000 clones, around 84% of them appearing once. The sequencing input was peripheral blood. Every receptor here comes from an older woman with active or convalescent COVID-19. Both conserved end residues are part of each CDR3. The D gene is left open where the match is weak. Only some rows state a clone size, as once, few, many or a class for expanded clones.

J gene	clone size	D gene	V gene	CDR3 protein	CDR3 DNA
TRBJ2-3	.	.	TRBV7-2	CASSQTLIGTDTQYF	TGTGCCAGCAGCCAGACCTTAATCGGGACAGATACGCAGTATTTT
TRBJ1-2	.	.	TRBV5-6	CASAGDNYGYTF	TGTGCCAGCGCAGGGGATAACTATGGCTACACCTTC
TRBJ2-7	.	.	TRBV5-8	CASSLGQASDEQYF	TGTGCCAGCAGCTTGGGACAGGCTTCGGACGAGCAGTACTTC
TRBJ2-7	.	TRBD1	TRBV5-1	CASSRTTGGYEQYF	TGCGCCAGCAGCCGCACTACAGGGGGCTACGAGCAGTACTTC
TRBJ1-6	.	TRBD1	TRBV6-5	CASRWDSSNSPLHF	TGTGCCAGCAGATGGGACAGCTCTAATTCACCCCTCCACTTT
TRBJ1-1	.	.	TRBV2	CASISQGNTEAFF	TGTGCCAGCATTAGCCAGGGAAACACTGAAGCTTTCTTT
TRBJ2-2	.	TRBD2	TRBV3-1/TRBV3-2	CASAIKGPGLANTGELFF	TGTGCCAGCGCGATAAAAGGGCCGGGACTAGCCAACACCGGGGAGCTGTTTTTT
TRBJ2-2	.	TRBD2	TRBV7-2	CASTPGTTPAGELFF	TGTGCCAGCACTCCCGGGACTACACCAGCGGGGGAGCTGTTTTTT
TRBJ2-1	.	TRBD1	TRBV27	CASSFGTGWDNEQFF	TGTGCCAGCAGTTTCGGGACAGGGTGGGACAATGAGCAGTTCTTC
TRBJ2-7	.	.	TRBV5-1	CASSSGRRPNEQYF	TGCGCCAGCAGCTCCGGTCGGAGACCCAACGAGCAGTACTTC
TRBJ2-7	.	.	TRBV7-6	CASSLSEGVWEQYF	TGTGCCAGCAGCTTAAGTGAGGGGGTATGGGAGCAGTACTTC
TRBJ2-7	.	TRBD1	TRBV6-5	CASAPGQGKSEQYF	TGTGCCAGCGCACCGGGACAGGGGAAGAGCGAGCAGTACTTC
TRBJ1-1	.	TRBD1	TRBV19	CASRQGLNTEAFF	TGTGCCAGTAGACAGGGGCTGAACACTGAAGCTTTCTTT
TRBJ2-5	.	TRBD1	TRBV5-6	CASSPGQWQETQYF	TGTGCCAGCAGCCCGGGACAGTGGCAAGAGACCCAGTACTTC
TRBJ1-2	.	.	TRBV4-3	CASSQVGTGRVGGYTF	TGCGCCAGCAGCCAAGTGGGAACAGGCCGTGTGGGGGGCTACACCTTC
TRBJ1-5	.	.	TRBV13	CASSRQAGAQANQPQHF	TGTGCCAGCAGCCGGCAGGCGGGGGCCCAAGCGAATCAGCCCCAGCATTTT
TRBJ2-2	few	.	TRBV14	CASSLQGTGELFF	TGTGCCAGCAGCCTACAGGGTACCGGGGAGCTGTTTTTT
TRBJ1-5	few	.	TRBV9	CASSPTDSNQPQHF	TGTGCCAGCAGCCCGACAGATAGCAATCAGCCCCAGCATTTT
TRBJ1-4	few	.	TRBV18	CASSPRRTAFEKLFF	TGTGCCAGCTCACCACGTAGGACAGCCTTTGAAAAACTGTTTTTT
TRBJ2-1	.	TRBD1	TRBV9	CASSVDGQGGFRQFF	TGTGCCAGCAGCGTAGACGGACAGGGGGGTTTTCGGCAGTTCTTC
TRBJ1-1	.	TRBD1	TRBV7-8	CASSFPSGTVEAFF	TGTGCCAGCAGCTTCCCTTCCGGGACAGTCGAAGCTTTCTTT
TRBJ1-2	.	.	TRBV19	CATTPGNYYGYTF	TGTGCCACTACCCCGGGAAACTACTATGGCTACACCTTC
TRBJ1-2	once	.	TRBV6-1	CASSEAPSVVYGYTF	TGTGCCAGCAGTGAAGCCCCTTCAGTGGTTTATGGCTACACCTTC
TRBJ1-5	.	TRBD1	TRBV5-1	CASSSYPDRRDSNQPQHF	TGCGCCAGCTCATCTTATCCGGACAGGAGGGATAGCAATCAGCCCCAGCATTTT
TRBJ1-3	.	TRBD1	TRBV15	CATSNDRGAGNTIYF	TGTGCCACCAGCAACGACAGGGGCGCTGGAAACACCATATATTTT
TRBJ1-2	.	.	TRBV7-3	CASSRQGTGYGYTF	TGTGCCAGCAGTCGACAAGGAACAGGCTATGGCTACACCTTC
TRBJ2-1	.	.	TRBV7-2	CASSLAAPGRGYNNEQFF	TGTGCCAGCAGCTTAGCAGCGCCCGGCCGAGGGTACAACAATGAGCAGTTCTTC
TRBJ1-1	.	.	TRBV5-1	CASTPYPRTEAFF	TGCGCCAGCACCCCCTATCCCCGCACTGAAGCTTTCTTT
TRBJ1-4	once	TRBD1	TRBV27	CASSPAGGQWVFF	TGTGCCAGCAGTCCGGCGGGGGGACAGTGGGTGTTTTTT
TRBJ2-3	.	.	TRBV9	CASSPFNTDTQYF	TGTGCCAGCAGCCCGTTTAACACAGATACGCAGTATTTT
TRBJ1-1	.	TRBD1	TRBV4-3	CASSQERLRGGQGNTEAFF	TGCGCCAGCAGCCAAGAAAGGCTCCGGGGGGGACAGGGGAACACTGAAGCTTTCTTT
TRBJ2-3	.	.	TRBV4-3	CASSQDRSPIRDTQYF	TGCGCCAGCAGCCAAGACAGATCTCCCATAAGAGATACGCAGTATTTT
TRBJ1-1	few	.	TRBV7-8	CASSETGTSTEAFF	TGTGCCAGCAGCGAGACAGGAACGTCCACTGAAGCTTTCTTT
TRBJ1-5	.	.	TRBV4-2	CASSRGRGYQPQHF	TGTGCCAGCAGCCGGGGCAGGGGCTATCAGCCCCAGCATTTT
TRBJ2-7	.	TRBD1	TRBV7-2	CASSPSGTGPYEQYF	TGTGCCAGCAGCCCGTCCGGGACAGGACCCTACGAGCAGTACTTC
TRBJ1-4	.	.	TRBV27	CASSLKARPREKLFF	TGTGCCAGCAGTTTAAAGGCGAGGCCTAGGGAAAAACTGTTTTTT
TRBJ1-6	.	.	TRBV24-1	CATSDPLGELYNSPLHF	TGTGCCACCAGTGATCCTCTTGGGGAGCTTTATAATTCACCCCTCCACTTT
TRBJ1-4	.	TRBD1	TRBV5-1	CASSFGTGRYEKLFF	TGCGCCAGCAGCTTCGGGACAGGGAGGTATGAAAAACTGTTTTTT
TRBJ2-1	.	TRBD2	TRBV5-1	CASSPTSGYNEQFF	TGCGCCAGCAGCCCCACTAGCGGCTACAATGAGCAGTTCTTC
TRBJ1-1	.	.	TRBV5-1	CASSSTGLNTEAFF	TGCGCCAGCAGCTCTACAGGGCTCAACACTGAAGCTTTCTTT
TRBJ2-1	.	.	TRBV5-8	CASSLRVNEQFF	TGTGCCAGCAGCTTGCGAGTCAATGAGCAGTTCTTC
TRBJ2-5	.	TRBD1	TRBV7-7	CASSPTTGSGETQYF	TGTGCCAGCAGCCCTACGACAGGGTCAGGGGAGACCCAGTACTTC
TRBJ2-2	.	TRBD1	TRBV7-9	CASSQMGQGAGTGELFF	TGTGCCAGCAGCCAAATGGGACAGGGGGCCGGCACCGGGGAGCTGTTTTTT
TRBJ2-2	once	.	TRBV6-6	CASTQLVGSTGELFF	TGTGCCAGCACTCAACTGGTGGGGAGCACCGGGGAGCTGTTTTTT
TRBJ1-2	.	.	TRBV24-1	CATSERGGSGYTF	TGTGCCACCAGTGAGAGGGGAGGTTCTGGCTACACCTTC
TRBJ1-2	.	TRBD1	TRBV6-5	CASSRGQGDGYTF	TGTGCCAGCAGCCGAGGACAGGGCGATGGCTACACCTTC
TRBJ1-1	.	TRBD1	TRBV6-6	CASSLGQGNTEAFF	TGTGCCAGCAGTCTAGGACAGGGGAACACTGAAGCTTTCTTT
TRBJ1-4	.	.	TRBV11-2	CASSLAQGQLFF	TGTGCCAGCAGCTTAGCTCAGGGGCAACTGTTTTTT
TRBJ1-2	.	TRBD1	TRBV19	CASSWTGKGYTF	TGTGCCAGTAGTTGGACAGGGAAGGGCTACACCTTC
TRBJ2-5	.	.	TRBV14	CASSPLQGGGKTQYF	TGTGCCAGCAGCCCTCTCCAGGGGGGCGGTAAGACCCAGTACTTC
TRBJ1-4	.	.	TRBV18	CASSLQGPEKLFF	TGTGCCAGCTCACTACAGGGTCCTGAAAAACTGTTTTTT
TRBJ2-1	.	.	TRBV11-2	CASSHDWVTAGWDPNEQFF	TGTGCCAGCAGCCATGATTGGGTCACGGCGGGGTGGGACCCCAATGAGCAGTTCTTC
TRBJ1-1	.	.	TRBV7-2	CASSTPRTRSTEAFF	TGTGCCAGCAGTACCCCGCGTACGCGAAGCACTGAAGCTTTCTTT
TRBJ1-6	.	.	TRBV12-3/TRBV12-4	CASREGDSPLHF	TGTGCCAGCAGGGAGGGAGATTCACCCCTCCACTTT
TRBJ2-7	.	TRBD2	TRBV5-1	CASSPTLAGVYEQYF	TGCGCCAGCAGCCCCACTCTAGCGGGGGTATACGAGCAGTACTTC
TRBJ2-2	.	TRBD2	TRBV9	CASSAIGGDTGELFF	TGTGCCAGCAGCGCCATCGGGGGGGACACCGGGGAGCTGTTTTTT
TRBJ2-3	once	TRBD2	TRBV7-3	CASSFAGGSTDTQYF	TGTGCCAGCAGCTTTGCGGGGGGCAGCACAGATACGCAGTATTTT